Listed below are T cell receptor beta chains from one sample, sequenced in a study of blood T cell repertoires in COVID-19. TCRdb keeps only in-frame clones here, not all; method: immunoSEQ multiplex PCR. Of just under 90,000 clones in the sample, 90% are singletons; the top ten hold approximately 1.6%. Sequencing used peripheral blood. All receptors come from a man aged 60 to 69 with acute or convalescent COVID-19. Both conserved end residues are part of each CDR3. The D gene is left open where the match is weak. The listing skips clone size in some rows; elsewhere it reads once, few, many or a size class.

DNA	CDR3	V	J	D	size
TGTGCCAGCAGCCAAGCTAGCGGGAGGCGTTGGGTAATGGACTACAATGAGCAGTTCTTC	CASSQASGRRWVMDYNEQFF	TRBV14	TRBJ2-1	TRBD2	NA
TGTGCCAGCAGCGTCAAGCTAGGTACAGATACGCAGTATTTT	CASSVKLGTDTQYF	TRBV7-2	TRBJ2-3	NA	NA
TGTGCCAGCACCAGCGGGACGACCGGGGAGCTGTTTTTT	CASTSGTTGELFF	TRBV3-1/TRBV3-2	TRBJ2-2	TRBD2	few
TGTGCCAGCATGGAGACGAAACTAGCGGGAGCTTGGGAGCAGTACTTC	CASMETKLAGAWEQYF	TRBV21-1	TRBJ2-7	NA	NA
TGCGCCAGCAGCCAAGTGGGCGGGAGAGTCAATGAGCAGTTCTTC	CASSQVGGRVNEQFF	TRBV4-1	TRBJ2-1	TRBD2	NA
TGTGCCAGCAGTTACGGAGAAAACGAGCAGTACTTC	CASSYGENEQYF	TRBV6-2/TRBV6-3	TRBJ2-7	NA	NA
TGTGCCAGCAGTTCCCCGACAGGGGACGGATATGACGAGCAGTACTTC	CASSSPTGDGYDEQYF	TRBV28	TRBJ2-7	TRBD1	NA
TGTGCCAGCAGCTTACTAGCGGTCAAAGAGACCCAGTACTTC	CASSLLAVKETQYF	TRBV7-2	TRBJ2-5	TRBD2	NA
TGTGCCAGCAGCGGTACTAGCGGGCATGAGCAGTTCTTC	CASSGTSGHEQFF	TRBV7-2	TRBJ2-1	TRBD2	NA
TGTGCCAGCAGTCGGACTCGAGACACTGAAGCTTTCTTT	CASSRTRDTEAFF	TRBV6-5	TRBJ1-1	NA	NA
TGTGCCAGCAGCCCGAGACTAGTAGCAGATACGCAGTATTTT	CASSPRLVADTQYF	TRBV9	TRBJ2-3	NA	once
TGTGCCAGCAGCACCCGGGCAGGGGGCGGGGAGACCCAGTACTTC	CASSTRAGGGETQYF	TRBV7-2	TRBJ2-5	TRBD1	NA
TGTGCCAGCAGCTTAGATGAGGGGGTGGCGGGGACCCAGTACTTC	CASSLDEGVAGTQYF	TRBV11-1	TRBJ2-5	NA	NA
TGTGCCAGCAGTCCGGGACTTACAAATTCACCCCTCCACTTT	CASSPGLTNSPLHF	TRBV6-4	TRBJ1-6	NA	NA
TGTGCCAGCAGGCCAGGGACAGGGGGTGGCTACACCTTC	CASRPGTGGGYTF	TRBV28	TRBJ1-2	TRBD1	NA
TGTGCCAGCAGCTTTACCACAGGGAGGGACTACGAGCAGTACTTC	CASSFTTGRDYEQYF	TRBV7-9	TRBJ2-7	NA	once
TGTGCCAGCAGCTTATGGGCAGGGGAAACTGAAGCTTTCTTT	CASSLWAGETEAFF	TRBV7-2	TRBJ1-1	NA	few
TGCGCCAGCAGCTTGGGACTCGGCACAGATACGCAGTATTTT	CASSLGLGTDTQYF	TRBV5-1	TRBJ2-3	NA	NA
TGCGCCAGCAGCTTGGAGGGCGGGAGGGCCCTCGCTGGGGAGCTGTTTTTT	CASSLEGGRALAGELFF	TRBV5-1	TRBJ2-2	TRBD2	once
TGTGCCAGCAGCTTAGGGCGCGCTAGCTCGACAGATACGCAGTATTTT	CASSLGRASSTDTQYF	TRBV7-3	TRBJ2-3	NA	NA
TGCGCCAGCAGCCAAGATCGGATGAGACAGCCACTCTCCTACAATGAGCAGTTCTTC	CASSQDRMRQPLSYNEQFF	TRBV4-1	TRBJ2-1	NA	NA
TGTGCCAGCAGCTTAGTCCCTAGCGGCTACGAGCAGTACTTC	CASSLVPSGYEQYF	TRBV7-8	TRBJ2-7	TRBD2	NA
TGTGCCAGCAGCCGTGGGGGGGAGGACGAGCAGTACTTC	CASSRGGEDEQYF	TRBV11-3	TRBJ2-7	TRBD2	NA
TGTGCCAGCAGCGCTACTAGCGGGAGTGTCAATGAGCAGTTCTTC	CASSATSGSVNEQFF	TRBV9	TRBJ2-1	TRBD2	NA
TGTGCCAGTAGTAAGGGAGGAGGGAGAGAGACCCAGTACTTC	CASSKGGGRETQYF	TRBV19	TRBJ2-5	NA	once
TGTGCCAGCAGCTTAGGGGGACAGGGTGCTGAAGCTTTCTTT	CASSLGGQGAEAFF	TRBV11-3	TRBJ1-1	TRBD1	NA
TGTGCCAGCAGCTTACCAGGGGGCGCGTACGAGCAGTACTTC	CASSLPGGAYEQYF	TRBV11-3	TRBJ2-7	TRBD1	NA
TGTGCCAGCAGCTTAGCAGGGGCCATGAACACTGAAGCTTTCTTT	CASSLAGAMNTEAFF	TRBV11-1	TRBJ1-1	NA	NA
TGTGCCAGCAGCTCGACAGGGGGCGGCAATCAGCCCCAGCATTTT	CASSSTGGGNQPQHF	TRBV7-2	TRBJ1-5	TRBD1	NA
TGTGCCAGCAGACCGGGACAGGGAATGAACACTGAAGCTTTCTTT	CASRPGQGMNTEAFF	TRBV7-9	TRBJ1-1	TRBD1	NA
TGCAGCGCCAGGACAGTCGAGGCTTTCTTT	CSARTVEAFF	TRBV29-1	TRBJ1-1	NA	NA
TGTGCCAGCATGTCAGCGAGCTCCTACGAGCAGTACTTC	CASMSASSYEQYF	TRBV6-5	TRBJ2-7	NA	NA
TGTGCCAGCAGTTACTCGGCTAGCAGCGATGAGCAGTTCTTC	CASSYSASSDEQFF	TRBV6-2/TRBV6-3	TRBJ2-1	NA	NA
TGTGCCAGCAGTCTGACTTATGCCTACGAGCAGTACTTC	CASSLTYAYEQYF	TRBV12-3/TRBV12-4	TRBJ2-7	NA	NA
TGTGCCACCATGGGGGACAGGGACACAGATACGCAGTATTTT	CATMGDRDTDTQYF	TRBV24-1	TRBJ2-3	TRBD1	NA
TGTGCCAGCAGGACAGGGGGCGCGGGGGAAAAACTGTTTTTT	CASRTGGAGEKLFF	TRBV6-5	TRBJ1-4	TRBD1	once
TGTGCCAGCAGGATAGGTAGCGGGAGGATTTACGAGCAGTACTTC	CASRIGSGRIYEQYF	TRBV6-5	TRBJ2-7	TRBD2	NA
TGTGCCAGCAGCCCCCGTGGCAGCGCGAACACCGGGGAGCTGTTTTTT	CASSPRGSANTGELFF	TRBV7-3	TRBJ2-2	NA	NA
TGTGCCAGTAGCGCGAAAGAGACCCAGTACTTC	CASSAKETQYF	TRBV19	TRBJ2-5	NA	NA
TGCACCAGCAGCCAAGTGACAGTTCCCCCCTTATACAATGAGCAGTTCTTC	CTSSQVTVPPLYNEQFF	TRBV1	TRBJ2-1	NA	NA
TGTGCCACCAGCAAAGAGTGGGGGCGGGACTACTACAATGAGCAGTTCTTC	CATSKEWGRDYYNEQFF	TRBV15	TRBJ2-1	NA	once
TGTGCCAGCAGCCCCTGGCCGGGACTTGGTTACGAGCAGTACTTC	CASSPWPGLGYEQYF	TRBV6-5	TRBJ2-7	NA	NA
TGTGCCAGCAGCGTAGGAGCTGAGCAGTTCTTC	CASSVGAEQFF	TRBV9	TRBJ2-1	NA	NA
TGTGCCAGCAGTTACCCCCAGGGCGGGAGGACAGATACGCAGTATTTT	CASSYPQGGRTDTQYF	TRBV6-6	TRBJ2-3	TRBD2	NA
TGCGCCAGCAGTGGTACCGGGACTAGCGGGAGAGGGGGAGCCACCGGGGAGCTGTTTTTT	CASSGTGTSGRGGATGELFF	TRBV10-1	TRBJ2-2	TRBD2	NA
TGTGCCAGCAGTTCCTGGACAGGGAGCTATGGCTACACCTTC	CASSSWTGSYGYTF	TRBV6-5	TRBJ1-2	TRBD1	NA
TGTGCCAGCAGTCCTACGACTAGCGGGGACAATGAGCAGTTCTTC	CASSPTTSGDNEQFF	TRBV27	TRBJ2-1	TRBD2	NA
TGTGCCAGTAGCTTGGGGGCCAAAACGGCGGAGACCCAGTACTTC	CASSLGAKTAETQYF	TRBV19	TRBJ2-5	NA	NA